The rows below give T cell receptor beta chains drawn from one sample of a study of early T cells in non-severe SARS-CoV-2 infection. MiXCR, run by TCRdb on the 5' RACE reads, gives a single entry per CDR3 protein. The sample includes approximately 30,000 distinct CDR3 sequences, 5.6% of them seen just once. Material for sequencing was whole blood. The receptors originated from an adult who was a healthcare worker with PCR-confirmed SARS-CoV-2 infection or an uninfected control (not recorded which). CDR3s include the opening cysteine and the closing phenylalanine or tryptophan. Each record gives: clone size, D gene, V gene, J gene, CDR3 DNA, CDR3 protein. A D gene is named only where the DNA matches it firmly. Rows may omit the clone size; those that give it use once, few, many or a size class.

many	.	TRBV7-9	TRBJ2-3	TGTGCCAGCAGTCCTGTAGATACGCAGTATTTT	CASSPVDTQYF
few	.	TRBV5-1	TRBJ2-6	TGCGCCAGCAGCTTGGTTCTCCGAGGGGGCTCTGGGGCCAACGTCCTGACTTTC	CASSLVLRGGSGANVLTF
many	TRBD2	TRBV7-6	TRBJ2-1	TGTGCCAGCAGCTTAGCATATAGGGCTAGCGGCTACTACAATGAGCAGTTCTTC	CASSLAYRASGYYNEQFF
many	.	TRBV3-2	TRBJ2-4	TGTGCCAGCAGCCAAGCAGGGGGGGGCGGAAACATTCAGTACTTC	CASSQAGGGGNIQYF
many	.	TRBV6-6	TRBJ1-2	TGTGCCAGCAGTTACGGGGGGGAGTATGGCTACACCTTC	CASSYGGEYGYTF
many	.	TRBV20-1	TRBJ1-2	TGCAGTGCTAGAGGGGGCGCCAACTATGGCTACACCTTC	CSARGGANYGYTF
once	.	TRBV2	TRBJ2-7	TGTGCCAGCAGAGAGAGTTCCTACGAGCAGCACTTC	CASRESSYEQHF
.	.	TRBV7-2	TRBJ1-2	TGTGCCAGCAGCTTAGGGAGCCGGGACATGGCCTATGGCTACACCTTC	CASSLGSRDMAYGYTF
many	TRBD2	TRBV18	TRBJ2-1	TGTGCCAGCTCACCAGGCACTAGCGGGAACAATGAGCAGTTCTTC	CASSPGTSGNNEQFF
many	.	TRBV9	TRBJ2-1	TGTGCCAGCAGCGTAGTCCCGCTTTATGAGCAGTTCTTC	CASSVVPLYEQFF
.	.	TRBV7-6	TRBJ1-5	TGTGCCAGCAGCCTGAAAGGAGGGGGCAATCAGCCCCAGCATTTT	CASSLKGGGNQPQHF
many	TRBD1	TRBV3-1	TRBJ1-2	TGTGCCAGCAGCCGGGGACAGGGGGCAGGTGGCTACACCTTC	CASSRGQGAGGYTF
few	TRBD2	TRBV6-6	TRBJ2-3	TGTGCCAGCAGTGGGACTAGCGGGGGAAATACGCAGTATTTT	CASSGTSGGNTQYF
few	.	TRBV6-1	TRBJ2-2	TGTGCCAGCAGGTTTGGGGGCGGGGAGCTGTTTTTT	CASRFGGGELFF
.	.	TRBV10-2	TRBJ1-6	TGCGCCAGCACATGGGGGGACGCCTGGTCACCCCTCCACTTT	CASTWGDAWSPLHF
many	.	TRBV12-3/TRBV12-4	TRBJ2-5	TGTGCCAGCAGTTTCGCGGTTAGGGAGACCCAGTACTTC	CASSFAVRETQYF
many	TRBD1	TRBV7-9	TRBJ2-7	TGTGCCAGCAGCTTCGGACAGGGGCCCTACGAGCAGTACTTC	CASSFGQGPYEQYF
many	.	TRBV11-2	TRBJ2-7	TGTGCCAGCAGCTTACTGCGCGGTTGGGGCAGCTACGAGCAGTACTTC	CASSLLRGWGSYEQYF
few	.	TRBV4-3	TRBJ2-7	TGCGCCAGCAGCCAAGAAGTGCGGCAGGACTACGAGCAGTACTTC	CASSQEVRQDYEQYF
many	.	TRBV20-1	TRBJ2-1	TGCAGTGCTAGACCGACGTACAATGAGCAGTTCTTC	CSARPTYNEQFF
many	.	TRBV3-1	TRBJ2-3	TGTGCCAGCAGCCAACAATCTTGGAGCCCCGTTGGGCCACAGTATTTT	CASSQQSWSPVGPQYF
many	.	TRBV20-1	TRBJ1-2	TGCAGTGCTAGAGTCTGGGAAAACTATGGCTACACCTTC	CSARVWENYGYTF
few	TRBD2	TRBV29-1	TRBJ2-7	TGCAGCGTTACAGCGGGGATCTACGAGCAGTACTTC	CSVTAGIYEQYF
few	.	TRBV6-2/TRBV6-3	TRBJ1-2	TGTGCCAGCAGTTACAGTCAGCCTGGGGAAGGAAATGGCTACACCTTC	CASSYSQPGEGNGYTF
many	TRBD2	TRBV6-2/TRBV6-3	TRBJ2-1	TGTGCCGTAGCGGGAGGGCCAGGCAATGAGCAGTTCTTC	CAVAGGPGNEQFF
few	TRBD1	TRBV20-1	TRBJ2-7	TGCAGTGCTAACCGGGACAGGGGTTTCGACGAGCAGTACTTC	CSANRDRGFDEQYF
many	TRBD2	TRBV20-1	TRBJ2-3	TGCAGTGCTAGAGATCGCATCGTTGGCGGGAGGGCCACAGATACGCAGTATTTT	CSARDRIVGGRATDTQYF
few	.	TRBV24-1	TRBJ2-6	TGTGCCACCAGTGGGGGGGCCGGGGCCAACGTCCTGACTTTC	CATSGGAGANVLTF